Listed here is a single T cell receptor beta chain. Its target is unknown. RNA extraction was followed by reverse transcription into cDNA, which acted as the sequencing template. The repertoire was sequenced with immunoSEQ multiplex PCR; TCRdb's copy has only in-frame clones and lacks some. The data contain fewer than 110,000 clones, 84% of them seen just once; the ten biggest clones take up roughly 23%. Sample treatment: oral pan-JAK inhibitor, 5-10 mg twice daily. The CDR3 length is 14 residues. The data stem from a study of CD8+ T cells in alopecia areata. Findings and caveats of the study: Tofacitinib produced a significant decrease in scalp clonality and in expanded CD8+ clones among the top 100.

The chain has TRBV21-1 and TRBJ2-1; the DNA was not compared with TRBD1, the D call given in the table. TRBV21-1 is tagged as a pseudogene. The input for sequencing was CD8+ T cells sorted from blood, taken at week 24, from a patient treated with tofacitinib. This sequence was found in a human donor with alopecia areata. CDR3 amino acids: CASAWGHRYNEQFF. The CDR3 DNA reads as TGTGCCAGCGCGTGGGGACACAGGTACAATGAGCAGTTCTTC.